Listed below are T cell receptor beta chains from one sample, sequenced in a study of blood T cell repertoires in COVID-19. Produced via immunoSEQ multiplex PCR; TCRdb's table is partial and in-frame only. The sample holds approximately 64,000 clones; about nine tenths are singletons and the top ten take around two fifths. Sequencing was performed on peripheral blood. The receptors stem from a woman aged 60-70 years with COVID-19, enrolled during active disease. Each CDR3 is given with its conserved first and last residue. Each record gives: CDR3 DNA, CDR3 protein, D gene, clone size, V gene, J gene. A D gene is named only where the DNA matches it firmly. The size entry is marked missing in some rows and otherwise reads once, few, many or a size class.

cdr3_nt: TGTGCCAGCAGTTACCCGACAGGGACCGGCGGAGATACGCAGTATTTT
cdr3_aa: CASSYPTGTGGDTQYF
d_call: TRBD1
clone_size: .
v_call: TRBV6-2/TRBV6-3
j_call: TRBJ2-3

cdr3_nt: TGTGCCTGGAGTGTTGGGAGCGGGAGGGCCACAGATACGCAGTATTTT
cdr3_aa: CAWSVGSGRATDTQYF
d_call: TRBD2
clone_size: .
v_call: TRBV30
j_call: TRBJ2-3

cdr3_nt: TGTGCCAGCAGCCGGGACTCTCGGGTGGGAGCTTTCTTT
cdr3_aa: CASSRDSRVGAFF
d_call: .
clone_size: .
v_call: TRBV28
j_call: TRBJ1-1

cdr3_nt: TGTGCCAGCAGCCCCGGGACAGGTGGGACAGATACGCAGTATTTT
cdr3_aa: CASSPGTGGTDTQYF
d_call: TRBD1
clone_size: .
v_call: TRBV7-2
j_call: TRBJ2-3

cdr3_nt: TGTGCCAGCAGCTCTGGGACAGGGGGAAATTCACCCCTCCACTTT
cdr3_aa: CASSSGTGGNSPLHF
d_call: TRBD1
clone_size: .
v_call: TRBV7-9
j_call: TRBJ1-6

cdr3_nt: TGCAGTGCTAGGTTCGATGAGCAGTTCTTC
cdr3_aa: CSARFDEQFF
d_call: .
clone_size: .
v_call: TRBV20-1
j_call: TRBJ2-1

cdr3_nt: TGCGCCAGCAGCCCCCCATCGGACACCATATATTTT
cdr3_aa: CASSPPSDTIYF
d_call: .
clone_size: .
v_call: TRBV5-1
j_call: TRBJ1-3

cdr3_nt: TGTGCCAGCAGCTTCTCCCTAGCGGGGGCCCAAGCCAAAAACATTCAGTACTTC
cdr3_aa: CASSFSLAGAQAKNIQYF
d_call: TRBD2
clone_size: .
v_call: TRBV7-2
j_call: TRBJ2-4

cdr3_nt: TGTGCCAGCAGCGTAGAAAACAGCTACGGCGAGCAGTACTTC
cdr3_aa: CASSVENSYGEQYF
d_call: .
clone_size: .
v_call: TRBV9
j_call: TRBJ2-7

cdr3_nt: TGTGCCAGCAGATCTCCGGGACTAGCGGGAGTTGTAGGCCCCAATGAGCAGTTCTTC
cdr3_aa: CASRSPGLAGVVGPNEQFF
d_call: TRBD2
clone_size: .
v_call: TRBV28
j_call: TRBJ2-1

cdr3_nt: TGCGCCAGCCAATTGACCCCGGGACAGGTCGATCTCTCTGGAAACACCATATATTTT
cdr3_aa: CASQLTPGQVDLSGNTIYF
d_call: TRBD1
clone_size: .
v_call: TRBV5-1
j_call: TRBJ1-3

cdr3_nt: TGCGCCAGCAGCCCTTCTGATGGAGCGGGGGAAGAGACCCAGTACTTC
cdr3_aa: CASSPSDGAGEETQYF
d_call: TRBD2
clone_size: .
v_call: TRBV4-1
j_call: TRBJ2-5

cdr3_nt: TGTGCCAGCAGCGCCTCCCCCGGGACAGCGAATAACTATGGCTACACCTTC
cdr3_aa: CASSASPGTANNYGYTF
d_call: TRBD1
clone_size: .
v_call: TRBV11-2
j_call: TRBJ1-2

cdr3_nt: TGTGCCAGCTCAGGCGGACTAGCGGGGCAAAGGAATGAGCAGTTCTTC
cdr3_aa: CASSGGLAGQRNEQFF
d_call: TRBD2
clone_size: .
v_call: TRBV18
j_call: TRBJ2-1

cdr3_nt: TGTGCCAGCAGCGTCGGACAGGAGCTAGAAGCTTTCTTT
cdr3_aa: CASSVGQELEAFF
d_call: TRBD1
clone_size: .
v_call: TRBV12-3/TRBV12-4
j_call: TRBJ1-1

cdr3_nt: TGTGCCAGCAGCCTGGGGGAGGGATCCTATGGCTACACCTTC
cdr3_aa: CASSLGEGSYGYTF
d_call: .
clone_size: .
v_call: TRBV9
j_call: TRBJ1-2

cdr3_nt: TGTGCCATCAGTGAATGGAGGGAAGAGCAGCCCCAGCATTTT
cdr3_aa: CAISEWREEQPQHF
d_call: .
clone_size: .
v_call: TRBV10-3
j_call: TRBJ1-5

cdr3_nt: TGTGCCAGCAGCTCCCCGGGACAGCACTATGGCTACACCTTC
cdr3_aa: CASSSPGQHYGYTF
d_call: TRBD1
clone_size: .
v_call: TRBV7-2
j_call: TRBJ1-2

cdr3_nt: TGTGCCTGGGGTGGGGCAACAGATACGCAGTATTTT
cdr3_aa: CAWGGATDTQYF
d_call: .
clone_size: .
v_call: TRBV30
j_call: TRBJ2-3

cdr3_nt: TGTGCCAGCAGCCCCCGGCTCAGGGACGAGCAGTACTTC
cdr3_aa: CASSPRLRDEQYF
d_call: .
clone_size: .
v_call: TRBV2
j_call: TRBJ2-7

cdr3_nt: TGTGCCAGCAGCTCTCAGGGGGGACAGGGGTTCGGTGGCTACACCTTC
cdr3_aa: CASSSQGGQGFGGYTF
d_call: TRBD1
clone_size: few
v_call: TRBV11-3
j_call: TRBJ1-2

cdr3_nt: TGTGCCAGCAGCTCACAGGGTTTGGCAGATACGCAGTATTTT
cdr3_aa: CASSSQGLADTQYF
d_call: .
clone_size: few
v_call: TRBV5-6
j_call: TRBJ2-3

cdr3_nt: TGCGCCAGCAGCTTGGGCGGGGGTGGCGATCTCTATAATTCACCCCTCCACTTT
cdr3_aa: CASSLGGGGDLYNSPLHF
d_call: .
clone_size: once
v_call: TRBV5-1
j_call: TRBJ1-6

cdr3_nt: TGTGCCAGCAGCCCCCGGGACAGGGGATCGAATGAGCAGTTCTTC
cdr3_aa: CASSPRDRGSNEQFF
d_call: TRBD1
clone_size: .
v_call: TRBV7-2
j_call: TRBJ2-1

cdr3_nt: TGCGCCAGCAGCTCCGGACAGTCAAATAATTCACCCCTCCACTTT
cdr3_aa: CASSSGQSNNSPLHF
d_call: .
clone_size: .
v_call: TRBV5-1
j_call: TRBJ1-6

cdr3_nt: TGTGCCAGCAGCGTATTCGGACAGGGCAAAGAGACCCAGTACTTC
cdr3_aa: CASSVFGQGKETQYF
d_call: TRBD1
clone_size: .
v_call: TRBV9
j_call: TRBJ2-5

cdr3_nt: TGCGCCAGCAGTGATTCGGCGGGACTCCAGGGGCAGTACTTC
cdr3_aa: CASSDSAGLQGQYF
d_call: .
clone_size: .
v_call: TRBV10-1
j_call: TRBJ2-7

cdr3_nt: TGCGCCAGCAGCTTTAGCGGGGCTCGAGAGACCCAGTACTTC
cdr3_aa: CASSFSGARETQYF
d_call: TRBD2
clone_size: .
v_call: TRBV5-1
j_call: TRBJ2-5

cdr3_nt: TGCAGCGTTGGCGGACAGGGGTTGGGGAACACTGAAGCTTTCTTT
cdr3_aa: CSVGGQGLGNTEAFF
d_call: TRBD1
clone_size: .
v_call: TRBV29-1
j_call: TRBJ1-1

cdr3_nt: TGTGCCAGCAGCCAGGTCGGGCGGGCCACAGGCGGGGATGAGCAGTTCTTC
cdr3_aa: CASSQVGRATGGDEQFF
d_call: .
clone_size: .
v_call: TRBV7-2
j_call: TRBJ2-1

cdr3_nt: TGTGCCAGCAGCTTCGACAGGGGGCGGCAGTACTTC
cdr3_aa: CASSFDRGRQYF
d_call: TRBD1
clone_size: .
v_call: TRBV7-2
j_call: TRBJ2-7

cdr3_nt: TGTGCCAGCAGCCAAGCGGGACTAGCGGGAGGACATACGCAGTATTTT
cdr3_aa: CASSQAGLAGGHTQYF
d_call: TRBD2
clone_size: .
v_call: TRBV3-1/TRBV3-2
j_call: TRBJ2-3

cdr3_nt: TGTGCCAGCAGCTTGACGGGGAGCGTAGGAGGGGAGCAGTACTTC
cdr3_aa: CASSLTGSVGGEQYF
d_call: .
clone_size: few
v_call: TRBV5-5
j_call: TRBJ2-7

cdr3_nt: TGTGCCAGTAGTATAGGCGACACAGATACGCAGTATTTT
cdr3_aa: CASSIGDTDTQYF
d_call: .
clone_size: .
v_call: TRBV19
j_call: TRBJ2-3

cdr3_nt: TGCGCCAGCAGCCAAGATCCGACGGCCAGGATGAACATTCAGTACTTC
cdr3_aa: CASSQDPTARMNIQYF
d_call: .
clone_size: .
v_call: TRBV4-3
j_call: TRBJ2-4

cdr3_nt: TGTGCCAGCAGTTACGGAGTAGCTAGCGCCGGGGAGCTGTTTTTT
cdr3_aa: CASSYGVASAGELFF
d_call: .
clone_size: .
v_call: TRBV6-5
j_call: TRBJ2-2

cdr3_nt: TGTGCCAGTAGTATAGGACTAGCGGGGGTGGATACGCAGTATTTT
cdr3_aa: CASSIGLAGVDTQYF
d_call: TRBD2
clone_size: .
v_call: TRBV19
j_call: TRBJ2-3

cdr3_nt: TGTGCCAGCAGCTTCCGCGACCTTAGGGCGGGGGAGACCCAGTACTTC
cdr3_aa: CASSFRDLRAGETQYF
d_call: .
clone_size: .
v_call: TRBV11-2
j_call: TRBJ2-5

cdr3_nt: TGTGCCAGCAGCTTAGGGTCCCCTAGCGGGGGTTATGAGCAGTTCTTC
cdr3_aa: CASSLGSPSGGYEQFF
d_call: TRBD2
clone_size: once
v_call: TRBV11-2
j_call: TRBJ2-1

cdr3_nt: TGTGCCAGCAGCGTTGACAGGGGGTACCAAGAGACCCAGTACTTC
cdr3_aa: CASSVDRGYQETQYF
d_call: TRBD1
clone_size: .
v_call: TRBV9
j_call: TRBJ2-5

cdr3_nt: TGTGCCAGCCGGGATTTTAATGAAAAACTGTTTTTT
cdr3_aa: CASRDFNEKLFF
d_call: .
clone_size: .
v_call: TRBV25-1
j_call: TRBJ1-4

cdr3_nt: TGTGCCAGCAGCTTTCTCGGGACAGGCGTATCCACCTTC
cdr3_aa: CASSFLGTGVSTF
d_call: TRBD1
clone_size: .
v_call: TRBV11-3
j_call: TRBJ1-2

cdr3_nt: TGTGCCAGCAGCGCTCGGGGAGGGAGAGGCACTGAAGCTTTCTTT
cdr3_aa: CASSARGGRGTEAFF
d_call: .
clone_size: .
v_call: TRBV9
j_call: TRBJ1-1

cdr3_nt: TGCGCCAGCAGATTGAGGCAGGGGACGGGCAATTGCCGGCTCGAGCAGTACTTC
cdr3_aa: CASRLRQGTGNCRLEQYF
d_call: .
clone_size: .
v_call: TRBV23-1
j_call: TRBJ2-7

cdr3_nt: TGTGCCTGGAGCGACAGGGGGCACGATGGCTACACCTTC
cdr3_aa: CAWSDRGHDGYTF
d_call: TRBD1
clone_size: .
v_call: TRBV30
j_call: TRBJ1-2

cdr3_nt: TGTGCCAGCAGTTACTCGCCTAGCGGGGGGCTGGATACGCAGTATTTT
cdr3_aa: CASSYSPSGGLDTQYF
d_call: TRBD2
clone_size: .
v_call: TRBV6-5
j_call: TRBJ2-3

cdr3_nt: TGTGCCAGCAGCCTCCCCGGGAGCAATCAGCCCCAGCATTTT
cdr3_aa: CASSLPGSNQPQHF
d_call: .
clone_size: .
v_call: TRBV4-2
j_call: TRBJ1-5

cdr3_nt: TGCGCCAGCAGCTCCCTTCCAGGGGCGAGTCGGACCGGGGAGCTGTTTTTT
cdr3_aa: CASSSLPGASRTGELFF
d_call: .
clone_size: .
v_call: TRBV5-1
j_call: TRBJ2-2

cdr3_nt: TGTGCCTGCCAGCCCGGACAGGGGATTTCGGAGACCCAGTACTTC
cdr3_aa: CACQPGQGISETQYF
d_call: TRBD1
clone_size: .
v_call: TRBV6-5
j_call: TRBJ2-5

cdr3_nt: TGTGCCTGGAGAAAGCGGGGGGGCCCTGGAAACACCATATATTTT
cdr3_aa: CAWRKRGGPGNTIYF
d_call: .
clone_size: .
v_call: TRBV30
j_call: TRBJ1-3